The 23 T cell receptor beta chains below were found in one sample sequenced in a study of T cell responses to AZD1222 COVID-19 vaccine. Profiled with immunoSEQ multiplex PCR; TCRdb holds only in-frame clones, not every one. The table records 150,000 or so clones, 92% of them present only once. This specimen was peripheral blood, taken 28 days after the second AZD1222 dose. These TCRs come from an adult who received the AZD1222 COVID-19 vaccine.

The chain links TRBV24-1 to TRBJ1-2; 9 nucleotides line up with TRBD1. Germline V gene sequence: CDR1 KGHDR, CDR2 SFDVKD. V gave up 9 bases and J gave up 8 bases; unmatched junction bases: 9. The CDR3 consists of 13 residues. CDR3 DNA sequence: TGTGCCACCCGGGACAGGGAAGGAAGCGGCTACACCTTC. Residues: CATRDREGSGYTF.

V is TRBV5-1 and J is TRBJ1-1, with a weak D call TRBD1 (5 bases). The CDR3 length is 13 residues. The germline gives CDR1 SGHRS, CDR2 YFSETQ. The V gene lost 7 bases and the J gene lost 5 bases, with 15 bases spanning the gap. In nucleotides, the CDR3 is TGCGCCAGCGGGGGTGGAAGGGGTACTGAAGCTTTCTTT. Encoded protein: CASGGGRGTEAFF.

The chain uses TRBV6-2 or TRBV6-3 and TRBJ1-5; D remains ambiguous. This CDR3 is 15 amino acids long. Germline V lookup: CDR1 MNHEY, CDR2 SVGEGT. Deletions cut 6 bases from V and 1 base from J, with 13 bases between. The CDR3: CASSEDGRSNQPQHF. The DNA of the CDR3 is TGTGCCAGCAGCGAGGACGGGCGGAGCAATCAGCCCCAGCATTTT.

This chain's CDR3 is CASSVGERPDTQYF. DNA for the CDR3: TGTGCCAGCAGCGTAGGGGAGCGGCCAGATACGCAGTATTTT. The chain is built from TRBV9 and TRBJ2-3; D possibly corresponds to TRBD2 (5 bases). Germline CDR1 SGDLS, CDR2 YYNGEE. This CDR3 comprises 14 residues. Trimming took off 0 bases at V and 4 bases at J, with 9 bases between the two ends.

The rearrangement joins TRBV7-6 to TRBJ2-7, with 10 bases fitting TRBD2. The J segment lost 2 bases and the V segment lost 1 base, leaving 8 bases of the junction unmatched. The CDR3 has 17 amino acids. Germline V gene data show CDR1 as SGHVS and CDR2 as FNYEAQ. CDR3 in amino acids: CASSLGWASGGAYEQYF. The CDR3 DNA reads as TGTGCCAGCAGCTTAGGGTGGGCTAGCGGGGGCGCCTACGAGCAGTACTTC.

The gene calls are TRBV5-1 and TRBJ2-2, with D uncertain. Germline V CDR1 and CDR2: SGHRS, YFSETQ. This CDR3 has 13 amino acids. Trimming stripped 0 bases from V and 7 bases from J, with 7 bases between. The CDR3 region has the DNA TGCGCCAGCAGCTTGGGGGGATACGGGGAGCTGTTTTTT. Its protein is CASSLGGYGELFF.

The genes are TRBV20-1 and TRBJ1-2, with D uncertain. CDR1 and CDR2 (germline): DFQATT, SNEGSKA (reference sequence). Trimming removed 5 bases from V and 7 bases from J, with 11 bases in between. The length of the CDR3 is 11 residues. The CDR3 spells CSAWGGLGYTF. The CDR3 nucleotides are TGCAGTGCTTGGGGTGGCCTTGGCTACACCTTC.

The CDR3 region is CASSYQQDSPYEQYF. The CDR3 bases are TGTGCCAGCAGTTACCAACAGGACAGCCCCTACGAGCAGTACTTC. The chain links TRBV6-5 to TRBJ2-7; perhaps TRBD1 as D (6 bases). Germline V gene sequence: CDR1 MNHEY, CDR2 SVGAGI. The V gene lost 2 bases and the J gene lost 2 bases, with 13 bases spanning the gap. This CDR3 region has 15 residues.

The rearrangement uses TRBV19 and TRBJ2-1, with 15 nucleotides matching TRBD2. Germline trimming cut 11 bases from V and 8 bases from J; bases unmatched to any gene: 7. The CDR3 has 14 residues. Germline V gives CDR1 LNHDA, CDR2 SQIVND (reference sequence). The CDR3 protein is CAGWTSGRAYEQFF. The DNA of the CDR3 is TGTGCCGGATGGACTAGCGGGAGGGCCTATGAGCAGTTCTTC. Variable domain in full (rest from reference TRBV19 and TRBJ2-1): DGGITQSPKYLFRKEGQNVTLSCEQNLNHDAMYWYRQDPGQGLRLIYYSQIVNDFQKGDIAEGYSVSREKKESFPLTVTSAQKNPTAFYLCAGWTSGRAYEQFFGPGTRLTVL.

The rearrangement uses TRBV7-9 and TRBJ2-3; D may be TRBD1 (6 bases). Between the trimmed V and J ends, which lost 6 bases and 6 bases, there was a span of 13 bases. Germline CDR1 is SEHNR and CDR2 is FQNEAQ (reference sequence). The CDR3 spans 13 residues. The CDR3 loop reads CASRGHLGDTQYF. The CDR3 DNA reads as TGTGCCAGCAGGGGACACTTAGGGGATACGCAGTATTTT.

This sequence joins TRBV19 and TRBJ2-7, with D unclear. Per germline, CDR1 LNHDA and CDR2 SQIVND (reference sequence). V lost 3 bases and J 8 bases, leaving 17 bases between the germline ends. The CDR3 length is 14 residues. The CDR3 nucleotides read TGTGCCAGTAGTATGGTCAGCCACTCTGGGCAGCAGTACTTC. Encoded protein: CASSMVSHSGQQYF.

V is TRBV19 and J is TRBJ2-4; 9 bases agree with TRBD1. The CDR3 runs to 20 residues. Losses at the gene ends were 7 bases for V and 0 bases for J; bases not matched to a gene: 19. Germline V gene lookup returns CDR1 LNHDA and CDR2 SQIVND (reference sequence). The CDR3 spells CASTTRPGTGRSGAKNIQYF. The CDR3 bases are TGTGCCAGTACAACGCGGCCAGGGACAGGGAGGTCCGGAGCCAAAAACATTCAGTACTTC.

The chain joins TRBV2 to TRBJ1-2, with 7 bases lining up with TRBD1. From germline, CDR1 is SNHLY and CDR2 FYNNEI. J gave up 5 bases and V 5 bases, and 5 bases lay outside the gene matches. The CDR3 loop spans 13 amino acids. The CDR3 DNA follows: TGTGCCAGCAGTCCGGACAGGTTGTATGGCTACACCTTC. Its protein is CASSPDRLYGYTF.

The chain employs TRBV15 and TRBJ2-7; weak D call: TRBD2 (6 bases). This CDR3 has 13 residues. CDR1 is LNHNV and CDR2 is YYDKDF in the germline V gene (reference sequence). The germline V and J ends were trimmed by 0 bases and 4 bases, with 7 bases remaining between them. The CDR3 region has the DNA TGTGCCACCAGCAGAGATCGGGGGTACGAGCAGTACTTC. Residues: CATSRDRGYEQYF.

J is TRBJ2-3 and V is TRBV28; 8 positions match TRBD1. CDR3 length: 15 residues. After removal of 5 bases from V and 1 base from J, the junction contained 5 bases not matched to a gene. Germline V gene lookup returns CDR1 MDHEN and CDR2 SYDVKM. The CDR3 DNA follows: TGTGCCAGCAGTCCCTTGACAGGGGGCACAGATACGCAGTATTTT. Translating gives CASSPLTGGTDTQYF.

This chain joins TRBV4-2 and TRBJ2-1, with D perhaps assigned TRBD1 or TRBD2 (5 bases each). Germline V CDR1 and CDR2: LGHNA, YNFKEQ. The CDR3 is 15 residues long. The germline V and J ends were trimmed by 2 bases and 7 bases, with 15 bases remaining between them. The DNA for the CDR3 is TGTGCCAGCAGCCAACCCGGGGCGAGCCCTAATGAGCAGTTCTTC. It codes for CASSQPGASPNEQFF.

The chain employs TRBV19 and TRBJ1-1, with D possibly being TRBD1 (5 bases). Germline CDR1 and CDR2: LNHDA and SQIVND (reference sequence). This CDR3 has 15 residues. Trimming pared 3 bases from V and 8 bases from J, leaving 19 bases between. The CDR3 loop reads CASSIGGIVRTEAFF. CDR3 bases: TGTGCCAGTAGTATTGGGGGAATTGTTCGCACAGAAGCTTTCTTT.

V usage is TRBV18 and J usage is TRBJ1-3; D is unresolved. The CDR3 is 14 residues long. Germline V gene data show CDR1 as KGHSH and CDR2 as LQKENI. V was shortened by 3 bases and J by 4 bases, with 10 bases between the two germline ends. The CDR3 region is CASSPLSDGNTIYF. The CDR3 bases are TGTGCCAGCTCACCCCTATCCGACGGAAACACCATATATTTT.

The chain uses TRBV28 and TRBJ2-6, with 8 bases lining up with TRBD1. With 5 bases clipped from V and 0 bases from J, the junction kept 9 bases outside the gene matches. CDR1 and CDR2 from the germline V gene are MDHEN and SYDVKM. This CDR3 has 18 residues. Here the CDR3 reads CASSTWTGRSSGANVLTF. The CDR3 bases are TGTGCCAGCAGTACGTGGACAGGGAGAAGCTCTGGGGCCAACGTCCTGACTTTC. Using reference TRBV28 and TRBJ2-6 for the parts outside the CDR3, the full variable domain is DVKVTQSSRYLVKRTGEKVFLECVQDMDHENMFWYRQDPGLGLRLIYFSYDVKMKEKGDIPEGYSVSREKKERFSLILESASTNQTSMYLCASSTWTGRSSGANVLTFGAGSRLTVL.

This CDR3 reads CASSFFQGSNQPQHF. Written as DNA, the CDR3 is TGTGCCAGCAGTTTCTTTCAGGGTAGCAATCAGCCCCAGCATTTT. V gene TRBV28 combines with J gene TRBJ1-5, with D perhaps matching TRBD1 (5 bases). CDR1 MDHEN and CDR2 SYDVKM come from the germline V gene. The CDR3 runs 15 residues. The ends were cut back, 3 bases at V and 0 bases at J, with 9 bases in the middle.

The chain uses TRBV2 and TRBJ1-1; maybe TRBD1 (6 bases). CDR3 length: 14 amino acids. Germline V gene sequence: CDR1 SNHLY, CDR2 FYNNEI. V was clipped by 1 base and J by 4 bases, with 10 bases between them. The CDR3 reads CASSEESGATEAFF. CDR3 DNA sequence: TGTGCCAGCAGTGAAGAGTCAGGGGCCACTGAAGCTTTCTTT.

The CDR3 reads CASSQKHWGDTEAFF. The CDR3 region has the DNA TGTGCCAGCAGCCAAAAACACTGGGGGGACACTGAAGCTTTCTTT. The J gene is TRBJ1-1, the V gene TRBV3-1 (or the pseudogene TRBV3-2); tentative D call: TRBD1 (5 bases). With 2 bases removed from V and 3 bases from J, the gap between germline ends came to 13 bases. The germline V gene encodes CDR1 LGHDT and CDR2 YNNKEL (reference sequence). CDR3 length: 15 amino acids.

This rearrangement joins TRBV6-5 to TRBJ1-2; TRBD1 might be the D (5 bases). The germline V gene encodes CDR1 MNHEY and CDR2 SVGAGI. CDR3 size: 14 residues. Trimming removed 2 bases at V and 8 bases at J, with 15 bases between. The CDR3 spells CASSYGVRAGGYTF. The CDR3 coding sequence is TGTGCCAGCAGTTACGGGGTCAGGGCTGGCGGCTACACCTTC.